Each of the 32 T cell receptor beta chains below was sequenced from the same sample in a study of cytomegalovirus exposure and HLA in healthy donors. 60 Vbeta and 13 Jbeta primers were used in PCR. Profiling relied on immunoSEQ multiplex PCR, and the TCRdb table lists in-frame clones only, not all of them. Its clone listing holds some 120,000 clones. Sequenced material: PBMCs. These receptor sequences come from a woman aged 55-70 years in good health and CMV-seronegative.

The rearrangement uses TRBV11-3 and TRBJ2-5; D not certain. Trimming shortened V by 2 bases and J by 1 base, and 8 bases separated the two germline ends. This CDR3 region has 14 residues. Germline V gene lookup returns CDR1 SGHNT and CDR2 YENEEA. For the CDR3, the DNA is TGTGCCAGCAGCTTATCAGGTTCCCAAGAGACCCAGTACTTC. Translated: CASSLSGSQETQYF.

As DNA, the CDR3 is TGCGCCAGCAGCCAAGGGCACAGGGACAACGAGCAGTACTTC. This sequence encodes CASSQGHRDNEQYF. V and J are TRBV4-1 and TRBJ2-7; possibly TRBD1 for D (6 bases). CDR1 is MGHRA and CDR2 is YSYEKL in the germline V gene. The CDR3 totals 14 residues. V lost 1 base and J 5 bases, leaving 12 bases between the germline ends.

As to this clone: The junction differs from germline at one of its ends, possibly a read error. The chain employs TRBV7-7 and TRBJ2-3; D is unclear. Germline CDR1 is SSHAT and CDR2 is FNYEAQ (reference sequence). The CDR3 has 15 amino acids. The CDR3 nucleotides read TGTGCTAGCAGCTTAGGCGTATCTAGCACAGATACGCAGTATTTT. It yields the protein CASSLGVSSTDTQYF.

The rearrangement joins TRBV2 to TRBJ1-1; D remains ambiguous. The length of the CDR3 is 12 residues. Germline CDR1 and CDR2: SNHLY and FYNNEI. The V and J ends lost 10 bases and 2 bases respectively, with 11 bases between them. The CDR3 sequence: CATREGNTEAFF. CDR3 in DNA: TGTGCCACAAGGGAGGGCAACACTGAAGCTTTCTTT.

CDR3 DNA sequence: TGTGCCAGCAGACCGGACAGGGTTAATAACAATGAGCAGTTCTTC. Its translation: CASRPDRVNNNEQFF. The gene calls are TRBV28 and TRBJ2-1; 8 bases agree with TRBD1. There are 15 residues in the CDR3. The ends lost 6 bases at V and 5 bases at J; junction bases unmatched: 9. CDR1 MDHEN and CDR2 SYDVKM come from the germline V gene.

As DNA, the CDR3 is TGTGCCAGCAGTTTGCAACAGTTCACCGGGGAGCTGTTTTTT. This translates into CASSLQQFTGELFF. J is TRBJ2-2 and V is TRBV28, with unresolved D. The CDR3 runs to 14 residues. The ends were cut back, 3 bases at V and 4 bases at J, with 9 bases in the middle. Germline loops: CDR1 MDHEN, CDR2 SYDVKM.

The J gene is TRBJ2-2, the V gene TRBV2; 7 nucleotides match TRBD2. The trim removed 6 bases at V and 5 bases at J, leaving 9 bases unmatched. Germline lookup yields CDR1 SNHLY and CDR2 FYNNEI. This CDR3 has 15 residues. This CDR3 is CASRLDPGGTGELFF. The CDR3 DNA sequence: TGTGCCAGCAGATTGGACCCCGGGGGGACCGGGGAGCTGTTTTTT.

CDR3 region: CATSGGTGVLYEQYF. In DNA, the CDR3 is TGTGCCACTTCGGGGGGGACAGGGGTCCTCTACGAGCAGTACTTC. This chain joins TRBV19 and TRBJ2-7; 10 bases align to TRBD1. Germline assignment: CDR1 LNHDA and CDR2 SQIVND (reference sequence). The V and J ends lost 10 bases and 3 bases, in that order; junction bases with no gene match: 12. This CDR3 is built from 15 residues.

CDR3 residues: CASAAQQVNEQFF. The CDR3 DNA follows: TGTGCCAGCGCCGCGCAACAGGTCAATGAGCAGTTCTTC. The chain joins TRBV28 to TRBJ2-1; possible D gene TRBD1, 5 bases. The CDR3 length is 13 residues. Trimming stripped 8 bases from V and 6 bases from J, with 14 bases between. In germline, CDR1 is MDHEN, CDR2 SYDVKM.

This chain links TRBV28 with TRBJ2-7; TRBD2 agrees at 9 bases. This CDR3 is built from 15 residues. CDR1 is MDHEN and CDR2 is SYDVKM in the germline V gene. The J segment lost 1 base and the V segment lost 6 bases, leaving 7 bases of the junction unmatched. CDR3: CASSSSSGISYEQYF. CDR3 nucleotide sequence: TGTGCCAGCAGCTCCTCTAGCGGGATTTCCTACGAGCAGTACTTC. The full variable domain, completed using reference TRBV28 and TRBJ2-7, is DVKVTQSSRYLVKRTGEKVFLECVQDMDHENMFWYRQDPGLGLRLIYFSYDVKMKEKGDIPEGYSVSREKKERFSLILESASTNQTSMYLCASSSSSGISYEQYFGPGTRLTVT.

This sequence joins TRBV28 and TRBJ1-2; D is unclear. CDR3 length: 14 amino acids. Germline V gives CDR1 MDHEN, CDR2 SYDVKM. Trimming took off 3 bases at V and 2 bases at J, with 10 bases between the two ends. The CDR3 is CASSFDIDNYGYTF. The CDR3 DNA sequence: TGTGCCAGCAGTTTCGACATTGACAACTATGGCTACACCTTC.

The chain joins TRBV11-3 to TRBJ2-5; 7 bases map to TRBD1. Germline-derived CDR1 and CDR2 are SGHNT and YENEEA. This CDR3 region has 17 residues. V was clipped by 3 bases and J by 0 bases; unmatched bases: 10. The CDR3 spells CASSFAPGQKYQETQYF. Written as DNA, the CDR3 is TGTGCCAGCAGCTTCGCACCGGGACAGAAGTACCAAGAGACCCAGTACTTC.

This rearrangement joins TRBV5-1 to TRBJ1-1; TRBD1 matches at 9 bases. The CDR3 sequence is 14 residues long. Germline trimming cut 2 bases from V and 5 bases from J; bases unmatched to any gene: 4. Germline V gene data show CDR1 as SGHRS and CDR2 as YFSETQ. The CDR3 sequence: CASSFTGGWTEAFF. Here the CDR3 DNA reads TGCGCCAGCAGCTTTACAGGGGGCTGGACTGAAGCTTTCTTT.

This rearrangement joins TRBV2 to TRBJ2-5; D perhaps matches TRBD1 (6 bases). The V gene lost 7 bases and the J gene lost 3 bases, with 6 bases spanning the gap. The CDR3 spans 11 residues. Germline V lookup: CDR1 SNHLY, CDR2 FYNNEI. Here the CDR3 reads CASTGEETQYF. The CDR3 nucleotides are TGTGCCAGCACAGGGGAAGAGACCCAGTACTTC.

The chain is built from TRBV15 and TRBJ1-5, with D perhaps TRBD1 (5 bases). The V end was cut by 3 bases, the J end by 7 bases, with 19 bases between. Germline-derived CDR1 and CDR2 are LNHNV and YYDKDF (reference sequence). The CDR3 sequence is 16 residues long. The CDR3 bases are TGTGCCACCAGCAGGAGGATTCAGGGCGATCGGCAGCCCCAGCATTTT. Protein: CATSRRIQGDRQPQHF.

This CDR3 reads CASSYSVTGNSYEQYF. DNA of the CDR3: TGTGCCAGCAGTTACTCGGTGACAGGGAATTCCTACGAGCAGTACTTC. The chain combines TRBV6-5 with TRBJ2-7, with 7 bases fitting TRBD1. The J segment lost 1 base and the V segment lost 0 bases, leaving 6 bases of the junction unmatched. Germline CDR1 reads MNHEY; CDR2 reads SVGAGI. The CDR3 contains 16 residues.

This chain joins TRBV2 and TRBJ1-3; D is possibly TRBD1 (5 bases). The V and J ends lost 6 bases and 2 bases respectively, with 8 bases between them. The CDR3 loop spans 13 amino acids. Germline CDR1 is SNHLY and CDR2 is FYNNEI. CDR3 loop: CASRQGAGNTIYF. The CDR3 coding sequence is TGTGCCAGCAGACAAGGGGCTGGAAACACCATATATTTT.

The CDR3 loop reads CASSYSGTDTQYF. As DNA, the CDR3 is TGCGCCAGCAGCTATAGCGGCACAGATACGCAGTATTTT. This rearrangement joins TRBV5-1 to TRBJ2-3, with a possible D match to TRBD2 (5 bases). CDR3 length equals 13 residues. With 3 bases removed from V and 1 base from J, the gap between germline ends came to 6 bases. Looked up from germline, CDR1 is SGHRS and CDR2 is YFSETQ.

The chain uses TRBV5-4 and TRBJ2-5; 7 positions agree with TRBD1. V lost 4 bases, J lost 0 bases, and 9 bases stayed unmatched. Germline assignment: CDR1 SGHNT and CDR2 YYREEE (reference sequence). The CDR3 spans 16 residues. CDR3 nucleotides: TGTGCCAGCAGCCAGAGGACAGGAGCCTACCAAGAGACCCAGTACTTC. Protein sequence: CASSQRTGAYQETQYF.

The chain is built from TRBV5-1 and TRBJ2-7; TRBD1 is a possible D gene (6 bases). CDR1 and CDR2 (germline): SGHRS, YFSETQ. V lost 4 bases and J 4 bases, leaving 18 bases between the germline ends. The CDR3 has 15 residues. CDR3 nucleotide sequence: TGCGCCAGCAGCACGGGACCCAAGGGGGAGTACGAGCAGTACTTC. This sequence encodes CASSTGPKGEYEQYF.

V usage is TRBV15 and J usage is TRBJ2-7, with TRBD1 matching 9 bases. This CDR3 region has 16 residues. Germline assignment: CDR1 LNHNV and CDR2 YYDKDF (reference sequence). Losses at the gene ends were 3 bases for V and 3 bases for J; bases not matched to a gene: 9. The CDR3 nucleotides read TGTGCCACCAGCAGGGACTTTGGACAGGGGATCTACGAGCAGTACTTC. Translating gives CATSRDFGQGIYEQYF.

CDR3: CASSPLGGGGAHNEQFF. The CDR3 nucleotides read TGTGCCAGCAGCCCTCTCGGGGGCGGGGGGGCCCATAATGAGCAGTTCTTC. V usage is TRBV7-9 and J usage is TRBJ2-1; 9 bases are a match to TRBD2. CDR3 length: 17 residues. The junction had 15 bases not matched to a gene; V was cut back by 5 bases and J by 7 bases. CDR1 is SEHNR, CDR2 FQNEAQ, per germline (reference sequence).

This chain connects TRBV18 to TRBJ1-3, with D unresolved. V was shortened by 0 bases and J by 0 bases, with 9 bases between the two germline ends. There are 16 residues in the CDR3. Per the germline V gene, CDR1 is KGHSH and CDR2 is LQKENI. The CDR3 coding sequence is TGTGCCAGCTCACCACCTATCAGGATCTCTGGAAACACCATATATTTT. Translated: CASSPPIRISGNTIYF.

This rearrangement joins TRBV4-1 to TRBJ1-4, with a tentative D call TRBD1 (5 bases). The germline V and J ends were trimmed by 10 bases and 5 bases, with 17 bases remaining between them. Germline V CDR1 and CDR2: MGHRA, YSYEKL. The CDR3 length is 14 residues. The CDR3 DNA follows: TGCGCCACCACAGGTCAGCCCTCAAATGAAAAACTGTTTTTT. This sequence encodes CATTGQPSNEKLFF.

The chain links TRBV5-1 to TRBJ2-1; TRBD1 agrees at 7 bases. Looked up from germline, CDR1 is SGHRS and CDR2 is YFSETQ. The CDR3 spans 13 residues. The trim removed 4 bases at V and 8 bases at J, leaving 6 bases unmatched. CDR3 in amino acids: CASSNQGVHEQFF. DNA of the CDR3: TGCGCCAGCAGCAACCAGGGGGTCCATGAGCAGTTCTTC.

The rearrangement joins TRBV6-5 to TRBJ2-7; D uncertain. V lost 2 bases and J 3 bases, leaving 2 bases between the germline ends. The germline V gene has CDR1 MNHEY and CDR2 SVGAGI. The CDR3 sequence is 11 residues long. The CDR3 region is CASSYLYEQYF. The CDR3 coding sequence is TGTGCCAGCAGTTACCTCTACGAGCAGTACTTC.

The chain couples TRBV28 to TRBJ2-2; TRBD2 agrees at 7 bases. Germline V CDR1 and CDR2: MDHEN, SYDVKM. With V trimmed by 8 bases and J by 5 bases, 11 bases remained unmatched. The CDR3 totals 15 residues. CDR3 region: CASCGTTFLTGELFF. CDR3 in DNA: TGTGCCAGCTGCGGGACTACCTTTCTAACCGGGGAGCTGTTTTTT.

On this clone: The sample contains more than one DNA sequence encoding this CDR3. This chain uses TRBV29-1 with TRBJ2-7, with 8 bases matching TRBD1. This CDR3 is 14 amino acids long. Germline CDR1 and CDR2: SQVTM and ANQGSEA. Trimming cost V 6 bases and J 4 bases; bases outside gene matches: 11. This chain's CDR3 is CSVGPPGGQYEQYF. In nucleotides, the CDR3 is TGCAGCGTCGGCCCCCCAGGGGGCCAATACGAGCAGTACTTC.

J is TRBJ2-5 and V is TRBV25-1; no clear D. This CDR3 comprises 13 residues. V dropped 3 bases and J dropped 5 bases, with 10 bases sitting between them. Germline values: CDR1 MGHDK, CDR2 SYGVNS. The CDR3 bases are TGTGCCAGCAGTGAGGCGGTTACGGAGACCCAGTACTTC. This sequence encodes CASSEAVTETQYF.

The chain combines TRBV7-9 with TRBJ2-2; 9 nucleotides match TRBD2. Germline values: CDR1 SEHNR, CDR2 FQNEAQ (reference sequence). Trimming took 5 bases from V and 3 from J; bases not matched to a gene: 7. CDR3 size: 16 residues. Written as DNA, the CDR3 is TGTGCCAGCAGCCCAAAAGCGGGAGGCGACACCGGGGAGCTGTTTTTT. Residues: CASSPKAGGDTGELFF. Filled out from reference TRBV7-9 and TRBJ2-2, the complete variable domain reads DTGVSQNPRHKITKRGQNVTFRCDPISEHNRLYWYRQTLGQGPEFLTYFQNEAQLEKSRLLSDRFSAERPKGSFSTLEIQRTEQGDSAMYLCASSPKAGGDTGELFFGEGSRLTVL.

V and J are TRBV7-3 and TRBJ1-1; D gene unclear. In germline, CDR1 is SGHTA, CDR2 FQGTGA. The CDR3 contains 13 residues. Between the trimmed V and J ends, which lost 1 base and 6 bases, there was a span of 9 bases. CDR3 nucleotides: TGTGCCAGCAGCTTAATACGCGGCGCTGAAGCTTTCTTT. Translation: CASSLIRGAEAFF.

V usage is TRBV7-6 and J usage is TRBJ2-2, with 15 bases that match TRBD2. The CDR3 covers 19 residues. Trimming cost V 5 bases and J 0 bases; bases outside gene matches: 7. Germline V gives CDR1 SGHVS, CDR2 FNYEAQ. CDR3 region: CASSHWGLAGGPNTGELFF. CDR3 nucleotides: TGTGCCAGCAGCCACTGGGGACTAGCGGGGGGACCGAACACCGGGGAGCTGTTTTTT.